These 17 T cell receptor beta chains came from one sample sequenced in a study of T cell changes during pregnancy in multiple sclerosis. Only in-frame clones appear in the TCRdb table, and some are missing; sequencing was by immunoSEQ multiplex PCR. The sample lists some 100,000 clones; roughly 90% were seen once. Sequences were derived from peripheral blood, sampled after pregnancy. These TCRs come from a female donor with multiple sclerosis, enrolled in a pregnancy study.

The rearrangement links TRBV2 to TRBJ1-4; TRBD1 matches at 9 bases. CDR3 length equals 14 residues. Per the germline V gene, CDR1 is SNHLY and CDR2 is FYNNEI. V gave up 5 bases and J gave up 6 bases; unmatched junction bases: 4. The CDR3 coding sequence is TGTGCCAGCAGTTGGGACAGGGTATATGAAAAACTGTTTTTT. Amino acid sequence: CASSWDRVYEKLFF. Variable domain in full (rest from reference TRBV2 and TRBJ1-4): EPEVTQTPSHQVTQMGQEVILRCVPISNHLYFYWYRQILGQKVEFLVSFYNNEISEKSEIFDDQFSVERPDGSNFTLKIRSTKLEDSAMYFCASSWDRVYEKLFFGSGTQLSVL.

The CDR3, as DNA: TGCGCCAGCAGCCGTTCGGGGGGTAGCGGGCTTAACACCGGGGAGCTGTTTTTT. Amino acid sequence: CASSRSGGSGLNTGELFF. The rearrangement uses TRBV4-1 and TRBJ2-2; 7 bases are a match to TRBD2. The CDR3 length is 18 residues. CDR1 and CDR2 from the germline V gene are MGHRA and YSYEKL. Losses at the gene ends were 4 bases for V and 2 bases for J; bases not matched to a gene: 13.

The chain combines TRBV5-1 with TRBJ2-1; tentative D call: TRBD1 (6 bases). The CDR3 totals 12 residues. Germline V gives CDR1 SGHRS, CDR2 YFSETQ. The germline V and J ends were trimmed by 1 base and 7 bases, with 6 bases remaining between them. The CDR3 DNA is TGCGCCAGCAGCTTGACAGGGAATGAGCAGTTCTTC. Encoded protein: CASSLTGNEQFF.

This chain connects TRBV11-3 to TRBJ1-2, with a weak D call TRBD1 (6 bases). With 1 base removed from V and 2 bases from J, the gap between germline ends came to 17 bases. Per the germline V gene, CDR1 is SGHNT and CDR2 is YENEEA. The length of the CDR3 is 17 residues. CDR3 protein: CASSLGGGRRSNYGYTF. CDR3 nucleotides: TGTGCCAGCAGCTTAGGAGGGGGAAGGAGATCCAACTATGGCTACACCTTC.

The genes are TRBV6-1 and TRBJ1-1; D call uncertain. CDR3 length equals 13 residues. Germline V gene lookup returns CDR1 MNHNS and CDR2 SASEGT. The germline V and J ends were trimmed by 5 bases and 1 base, with 8 bases remaining between them. CDR3 coding DNA: TGTGCCAGCAGTCTCACACAGAACACTGAAGCTTTCTTT. It codes for CASSLTQNTEAFF.

On this clone itself: This sequence may be a read error, since a much larger clone differs from it by one base. The J gene is TRBJ1-3, the V gene TRBV9; D not certain. Trimming shortened V by 4 bases and J by 8 bases, and 16 bases separated the two germline ends. Looked up from germline, CDR1 is SGDLS and CDR2 is YYNGEE. CDR3 length equals 14 residues. DNA of the CDR3: TGTGCCAGCAGCATACAAGGCTGGGGAGACACCATATATTTT. Translated, it gives CASSIQGWGDTIYF.

V is TRBV15 and J is TRBJ1-2; 7 nucleotides align to TRBD1. The CDR3 has 18 residues. Germline trimming cut 0 bases from V and 2 bases from J; bases unmatched to any gene: 12. Germline values: CDR1 LNHNV, CDR2 YYDKDF (reference sequence). As DNA, the CDR3 is TGTGCCACCAGCAGAGACCAGGGACAGCGACCTTTCAACTATGGCTACACCTTC. This gives the protein CATSRDQGQRPFNYGYTF. Full variable domain (rest looked up from reference TRBV15 and TRBJ1-2): DAMVIQNPRYQVTQFGKPVTLSCSQTLNHNVMYWYQQKSSQAPKLLFHYYDKDFNNEADTPDNFQSRRPNTSFCFLDIRSPGLGDTAMYLCATSRDQGQRPFNYGYTFGSGTRLTVV.

The chain recombines TRBV4-3 with TRBJ2-3, with 7 positions matching TRBD1. This CDR3 region has 13 residues. V dropped 3 bases and J dropped 6; count of bases not matched to a gene: 3. Germline V gene lookup returns CDR1 LGHNA and CDR2 YSLEER. The CDR3 DNA reads TGCGCCAGCAGCCAGCAACAGGGGGATACGCAGTATTTT. This sequence encodes CASSQQQGDTQYF.

This chain joins TRBV5-1 and TRBJ1-2; 7 nucleotides match TRBD1. Germline CDR1 and CDR2: SGHRS and YFSETQ. The CDR3 runs to 13 residues. The V segment lost 3 bases and the J segment 4 bases; nucleotides outside the gene matches: 3. The CDR3 region has the DNA TGCGCCAGCAGCTGGGACAGCGTCTATGGCTACACCTTC. Residues: CASSWDSVYGYTF. Full variable domain (rest looked up from reference TRBV5-1 and TRBJ1-2): KAGVTQTPRYLIKTRGQQVTLSCSPISGHRSVSWYQQTPGQGLQFLFEYFSETQRNKGNFPGRFSGRQFSNSRSEMNVSTLELGDSALYLCASSWDSVYGYTFGSGTRLTVV.

This chain joins TRBV28 and TRBJ1-1; 9 nucleotides agree with TRBD1. J lost 10 bases, V lost 3 bases, and 12 bases had no gene match. CDR3 size: 15 residues. The germline CDR1 and CDR2 sequences are MDHEN and SYDVKM. This CDR3 reads CASSFGQQGAAGAFF. The CDR3 DNA reads as TGTGCCAGCAGTTTCGGACAACAGGGGGCTGCGGGAGCTTTCTTT.

This chain joins TRBV5-6 and TRBJ2-5, with D perhaps matching TRBD1 (6 bases). There are 16 residues in the CDR3. Germline V gene lookup returns CDR1 SGHDT and CDR2 YYEEEE. The germline V and J ends were trimmed by 0 bases and 5 bases, with 17 bases remaining between them. CDR3 region: CASSLAQGSRWETQYF. CDR3 nucleotide sequence: TGTGCCAGCAGCTTGGCACAGGGCTCCCGGTGGGAGACCCAGTACTTC.

This sequence joins TRBV4-1 and TRBJ2-5, with 13 bases aligning to TRBD2. From germline, CDR1 is MGHRA and CDR2 YSYEKL. Trimming at V came to 0 bases and at J to 7 bases, leaving 8 bases not matched to a gene. The CDR3 is made up of 17 amino acids. CDR3 bases: TGCGCCAGCAGCCAAGAAGGGGGACTAGCGGGGCGTGTGACCCAGTACTTC. Translation gives CASSQEGGLAGRVTQYF.

The CDR3: CASSFRDNEQFF. The DNA of the CDR3 is TGTGCCAGCAGCTTTCGGGACAATGAGCAGTTCTTC. This chain joins TRBV5-6 and TRBJ2-1; D is ambiguous. V was shortened by 2 bases and J by 5 bases, with 5 bases between the two germline ends. Per the germline V gene, CDR1 is SGHDT and CDR2 is YYEEEE. CDR3 length: 12 amino acids.

This CDR3 is CASSPQGTKKTETQYF. The CDR3, as DNA: TGTGCCAGCAGTCCCCAAGGGACAAAAAAAACGGAGACCCAGTACTTC. The chain is built from TRBV27 and TRBJ2-5, with a weak D call TRBD1 (6 bases). V was pared by 5 bases and J by 5 bases, with 21 bases between. The CDR3 extends over 16 amino acids. Germline V lookup: CDR1 MNHEY, CDR2 SMNVEV (reference sequence).

The rearrangement links TRBV5-1 to TRBJ1-5; weak D call: TRBD1 (5 bases). The CDR3 is 15 residues long. Per the germline V gene, CDR1 is SGHRS and CDR2 is YFSETQ. V gave up 3 bases and J gave up 3 bases, with 13 bases separating them. This chain's CDR3 is CASSSQGEVNQPQHF. The CDR3, as DNA: TGCGCCAGCAGCTCGCAAGGGGAGGTCAATCAGCCCCAGCATTTT.

The J gene is TRBJ2-4, the V gene TRBV15; 7 nucleotides line up with TRBD1. CDR3 length: 17 residues. Unmatched junction bases numbered 13, after V lost 5 bases and J lost 3 bases. Germline V gene lookup returns CDR1 LNHNV and CDR2 YYDKDF (reference sequence). CDR3 DNA: TGTGCCACCAGCCCGGAACCCTTGGGACAGCTCAAAAACATTCAGTACTTC. Encoded protein: CATSPEPLGQLKNIQYF.

This chain links TRBV10-3 with TRBJ2-1, with TRBD1 matching over 7 bases. V lost 2 bases, J lost 8 bases, and 6 bases stayed unmatched. The CDR3 is 14 residues long. Germline V CDR1 and CDR2: ENHRY, SYGVKD. The DNA of the CDR3 is TGTGCCATCAGTGAGGGAGAGGGGGCCTATGAGCAGTTCTTC. Amino acids: CAISEGEGAYEQFF.